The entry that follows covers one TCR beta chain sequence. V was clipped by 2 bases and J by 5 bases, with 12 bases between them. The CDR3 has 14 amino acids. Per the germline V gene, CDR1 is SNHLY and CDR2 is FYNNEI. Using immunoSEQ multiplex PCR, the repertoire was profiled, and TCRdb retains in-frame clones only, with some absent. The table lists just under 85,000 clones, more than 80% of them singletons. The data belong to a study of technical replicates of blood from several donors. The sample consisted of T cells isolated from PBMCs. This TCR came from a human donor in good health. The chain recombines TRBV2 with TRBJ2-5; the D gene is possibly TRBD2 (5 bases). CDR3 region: CASSERATGETQYF. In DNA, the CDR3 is TGTGCCAGCAGTGAACGAGCCACGGGGGAGACCCAGTACTTC. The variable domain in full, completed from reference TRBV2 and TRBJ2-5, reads EPEVTQTPSHQVTQMGQEVILRCVPISNHLYFYWYRQILGQKVEFLVSFYNNEISEKSEIFDDQFSVERPDGSNFTLKIRSTKLEDSAMYFCASSERATGETQYFGPGTRLLVL.